Listed here is a single T cell receptor beta chain. Its matching antigen is unknown. These data come from a study of shared clonotypes between healthy human individuals. General study points: The study generally estimated greater richness for naive than memory subsets.

The data were produced by immunoSEQ multiplex PCR, yet TCRdb's version contains in-frame clones alone and is incomplete. The data contain around 940,000 clones, approximately 76% of them seen just once; the ten biggest clones take up roughly 1.5%. The origin of this receptor is a man younger than 35 in good health. Specimen: memory CD4+ T cells sorted from blood. Regarding subset: CD45RA-negative fraction.

This chain's CDR3 is CASSDMGSYGYTF. CDR3 in DNA: TGTGCCAGCAGCGACATGGGTAGCTATGGCTACACCTTC. The gene calls are TRBV7-9 and TRBJ1-2; no clear D gene. The CDR3 length is 13 residues. Germline CDR1 and CDR2: SEHNR and FQNEAQ (reference sequence). Trimming took off 5 bases at V and 4 bases at J, with 11 bases between the two ends.